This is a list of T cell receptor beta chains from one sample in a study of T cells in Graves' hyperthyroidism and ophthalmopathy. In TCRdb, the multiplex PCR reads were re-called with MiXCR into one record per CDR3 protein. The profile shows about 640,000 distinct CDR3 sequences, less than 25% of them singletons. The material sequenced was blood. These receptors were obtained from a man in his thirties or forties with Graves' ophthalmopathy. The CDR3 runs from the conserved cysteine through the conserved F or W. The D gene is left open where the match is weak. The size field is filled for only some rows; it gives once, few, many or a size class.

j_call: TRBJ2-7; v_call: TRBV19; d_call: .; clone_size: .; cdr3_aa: CASSIGAQTSYEQYF; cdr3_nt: TGTGCCAGTAGTATTGGAGCCCAAACCTCCTACGAGCAGTACTTC
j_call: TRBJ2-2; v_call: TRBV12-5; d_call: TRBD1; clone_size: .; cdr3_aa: CASGLLKYSGQGLTGELFF; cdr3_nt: TGTGCTAGTGGTTTGTTAAAATATTCGGGACAGGGCTTGACCGGGGAGCTGTTTTTT
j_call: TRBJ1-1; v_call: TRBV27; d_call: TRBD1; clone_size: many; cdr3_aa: CASSAGTGVNTEAFF; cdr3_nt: TGTGCCAGCAGTGCCGGGACAGGGGTTAACACTGAAGCTTTCTTT
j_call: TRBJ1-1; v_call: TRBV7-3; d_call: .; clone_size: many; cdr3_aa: CASSLGGSTEAFF; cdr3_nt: TGTGCCAGCAGCTTAGGGGGCAGCACTGAAGCTTTCTTT
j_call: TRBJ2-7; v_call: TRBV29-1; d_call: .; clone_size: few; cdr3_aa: CSAESGLTYEQYF; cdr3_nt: TGCAGCGCTGAGAGCGGGTTAACCTACGAGCAGTACTTC
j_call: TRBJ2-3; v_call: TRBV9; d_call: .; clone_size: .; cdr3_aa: CASSLGGGATDTQYF; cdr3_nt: TGTGCCAGCAGCCTAGGGGGGGGAGCCACAGATACGCAGTATTTT
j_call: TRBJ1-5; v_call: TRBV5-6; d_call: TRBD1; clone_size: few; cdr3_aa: CASSTRDRGLEPQHF; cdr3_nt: TGTGCCAGCAGCACCCGGGACAGGGGGTTGGAGCCCCAGCATTTT
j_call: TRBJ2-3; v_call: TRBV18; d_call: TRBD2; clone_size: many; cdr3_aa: CASSPGTSGATDTQYF; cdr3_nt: TGTGCCAGCTCACCAGGCACTAGCGGGGCGACAGATACGCAGTATTTT
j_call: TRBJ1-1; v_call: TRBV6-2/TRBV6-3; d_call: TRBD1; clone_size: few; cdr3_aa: CASSYYRGGTEAFF; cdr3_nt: TGTGCCAGCAGTTACTACAGGGGGGGCACTGAAGCTTTCTTT
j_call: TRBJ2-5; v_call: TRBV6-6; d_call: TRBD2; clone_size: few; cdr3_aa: CASSYLGRSRETQYF; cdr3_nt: TGTGCCAGCAGTTACCTCGGGAGGTCGCGAGAGACCCAGTACTTC
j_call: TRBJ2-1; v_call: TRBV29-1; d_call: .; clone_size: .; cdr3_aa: CSVVTPRDNEQFF; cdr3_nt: TGCAGCGTTGTAACTCCACGAGACAATGAGCAGTTCTTC
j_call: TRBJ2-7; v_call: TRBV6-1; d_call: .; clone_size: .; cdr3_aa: CASNQQYF; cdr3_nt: TGTGCCAGCAATCAGCAGTACTTC
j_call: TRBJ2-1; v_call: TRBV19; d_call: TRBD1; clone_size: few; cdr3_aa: CASMGQGGRNEQFF; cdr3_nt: TGTGCCAGTATGGGACAGGGTGGGAGAAATGAGCAGTTCTTC
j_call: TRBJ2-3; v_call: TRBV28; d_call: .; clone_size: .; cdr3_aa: CAMGGAEDRNTQYF; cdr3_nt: TGTGCCATGGGGGGAGCGGAGGACAGAAATACGCAGTATTTT
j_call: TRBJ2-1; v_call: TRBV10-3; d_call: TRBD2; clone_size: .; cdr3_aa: CATRGGSWDNEQFF; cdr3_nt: TGTGCCACCCGGGGGGGGTCTTGGGACAATGAGCAGTTCTTC
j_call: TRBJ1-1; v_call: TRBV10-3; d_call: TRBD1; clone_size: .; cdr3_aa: CAISRGLVEAFF; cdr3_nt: TGTGCCATCAGCAGGGGGCTGGTTGAAGCTTTCTTT
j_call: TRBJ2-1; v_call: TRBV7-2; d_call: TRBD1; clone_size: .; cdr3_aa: CASSQGQGPYNEQFF; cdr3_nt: TGTGCCAGCAGCCAAGGACAGGGCCCCTACAATGAGCAGTTCTTC
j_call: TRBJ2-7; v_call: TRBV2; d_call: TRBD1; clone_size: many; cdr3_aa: CASRDLTGGSYEQYF; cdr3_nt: TGTGCCAGCAGAGACCTGACAGGGGGCAGTTACGAGCAGTACTTC